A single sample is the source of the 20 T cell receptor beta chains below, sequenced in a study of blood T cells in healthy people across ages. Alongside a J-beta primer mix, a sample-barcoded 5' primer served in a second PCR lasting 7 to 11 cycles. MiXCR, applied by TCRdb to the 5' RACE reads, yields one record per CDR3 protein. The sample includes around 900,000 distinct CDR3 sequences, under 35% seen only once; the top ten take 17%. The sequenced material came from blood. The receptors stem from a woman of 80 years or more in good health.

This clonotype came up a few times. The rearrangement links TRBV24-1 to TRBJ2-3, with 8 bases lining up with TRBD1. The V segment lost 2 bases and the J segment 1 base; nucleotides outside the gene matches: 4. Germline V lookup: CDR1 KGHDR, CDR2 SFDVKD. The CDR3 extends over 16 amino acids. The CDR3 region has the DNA TGTGCCACCAGTGATTACAGGGGGTCTGGCACAGATACGCAGTATTTT. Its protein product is CATSDYRGSGTDTQYF.

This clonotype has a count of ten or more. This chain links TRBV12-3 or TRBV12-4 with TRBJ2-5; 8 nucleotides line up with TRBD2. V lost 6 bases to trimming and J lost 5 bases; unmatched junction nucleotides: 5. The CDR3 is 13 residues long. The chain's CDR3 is CASSKTSGETQYF. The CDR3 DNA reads TGTGCCAGCAGCAAAACTAGCGGCGAGACCCAGTACTTC.

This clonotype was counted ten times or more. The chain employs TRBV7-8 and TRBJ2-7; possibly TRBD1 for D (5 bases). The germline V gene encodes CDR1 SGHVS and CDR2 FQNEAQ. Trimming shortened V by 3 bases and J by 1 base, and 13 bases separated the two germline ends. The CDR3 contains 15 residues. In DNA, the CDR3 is TGTGCCAGCAGCTTGACAGAGACTCTATCCTACGAGCAGTACTTC. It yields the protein CASSLTETLSYEQYF.

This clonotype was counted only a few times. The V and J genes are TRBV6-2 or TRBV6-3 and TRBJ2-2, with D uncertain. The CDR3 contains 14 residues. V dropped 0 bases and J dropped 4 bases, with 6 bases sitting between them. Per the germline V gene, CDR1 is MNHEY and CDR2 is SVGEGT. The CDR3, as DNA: TGTGCCAGCAGTTACTCGATGACCACCGGGGAGCTGTTTTTT. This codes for CASSYSMTTGELFF.

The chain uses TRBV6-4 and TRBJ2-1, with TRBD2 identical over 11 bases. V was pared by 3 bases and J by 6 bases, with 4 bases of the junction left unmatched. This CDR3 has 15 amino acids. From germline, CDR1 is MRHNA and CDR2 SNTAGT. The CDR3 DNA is TGTGCCAGCAGTGATCTTAGCGGGGGGGCCAATGAGCAGTTCTTC. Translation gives CASSDLSGGANEQFF.

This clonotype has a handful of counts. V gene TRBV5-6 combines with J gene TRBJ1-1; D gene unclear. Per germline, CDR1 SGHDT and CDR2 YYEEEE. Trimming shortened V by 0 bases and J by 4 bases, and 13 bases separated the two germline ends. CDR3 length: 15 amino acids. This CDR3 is CASSLGLSKGTEAFF. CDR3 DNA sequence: TGTGCCAGCAGCTTGGGGCTATCGAAGGGCACTGAAGCTTTCTTT. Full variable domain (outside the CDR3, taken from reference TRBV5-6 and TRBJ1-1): DAGVTQSPTHLIKTRGQQVTLRCSPKSGHDTVSWYQQALGQGPQFIFQYYEEEERQRGNFPDRFSGHQFPNYSSELNVNALLLGDSALYLCASSLGLSKGTEAFFGQGTRLTVV.

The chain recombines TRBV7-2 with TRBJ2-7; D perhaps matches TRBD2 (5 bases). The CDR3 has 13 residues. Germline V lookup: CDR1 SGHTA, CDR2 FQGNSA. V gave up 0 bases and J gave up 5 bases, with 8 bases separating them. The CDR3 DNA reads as TGTGCCAGCAGCTTAGCGTTCGGGGACGAGCAGTACTTC. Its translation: CASSLAFGDEQYF.

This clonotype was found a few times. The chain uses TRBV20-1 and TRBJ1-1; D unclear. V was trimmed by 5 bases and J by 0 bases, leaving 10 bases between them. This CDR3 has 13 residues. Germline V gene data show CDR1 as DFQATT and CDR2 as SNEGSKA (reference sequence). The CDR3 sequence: CSAGQSVNTEAFF. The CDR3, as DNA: TGCAGTGCTGGCCAGTCCGTGAACACTGAAGCTTTCTTT.

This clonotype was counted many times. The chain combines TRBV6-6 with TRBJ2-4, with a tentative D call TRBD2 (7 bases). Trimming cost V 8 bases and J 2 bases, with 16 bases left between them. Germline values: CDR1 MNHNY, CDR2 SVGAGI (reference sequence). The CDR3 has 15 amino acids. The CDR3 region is CASVKGGGTKNIQYF. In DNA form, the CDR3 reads TGTGCCAGCGTTAAGGGGGGGGGGACCAAAAACATTCAGTACTTC.

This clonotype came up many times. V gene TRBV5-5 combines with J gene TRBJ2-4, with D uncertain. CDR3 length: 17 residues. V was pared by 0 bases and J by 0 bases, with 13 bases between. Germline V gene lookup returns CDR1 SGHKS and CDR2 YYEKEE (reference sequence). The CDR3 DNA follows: TGTGCCAGCAGCTTGGACGGAGTCTCACTAGCCAAAAACATTCAGTACTTC. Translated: CASSLDGVSLAKNIQYF.

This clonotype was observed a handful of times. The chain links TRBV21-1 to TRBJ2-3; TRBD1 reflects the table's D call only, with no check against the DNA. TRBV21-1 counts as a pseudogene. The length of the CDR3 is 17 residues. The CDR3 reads CASSKEVRGQGSDTQYF. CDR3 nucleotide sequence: TGTGCCAGCAGCAAAGAGGTTAGGGGACAGGGCTCAGATACGCAGTATTTT.

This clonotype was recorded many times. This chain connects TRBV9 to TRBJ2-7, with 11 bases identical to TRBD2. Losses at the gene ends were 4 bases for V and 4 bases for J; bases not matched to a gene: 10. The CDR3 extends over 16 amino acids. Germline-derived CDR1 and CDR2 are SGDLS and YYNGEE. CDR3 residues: CASSSTGTSGSYEQYF. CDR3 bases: TGTGCCAGCAGCTCCACCGGGACTAGCGGTTCTTACGAGCAGTACTTC. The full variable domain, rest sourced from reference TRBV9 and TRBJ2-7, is DSGVTQTPKHLITATGQRVTLRCSPRSGDLSVYWYQQSLDQGLQFLIQYYNGEERAKGNILERFSAQQFPDLHSELNLSSLELGDSALYFCASSSTGTSGSYEQYFGPGTRLTVT.

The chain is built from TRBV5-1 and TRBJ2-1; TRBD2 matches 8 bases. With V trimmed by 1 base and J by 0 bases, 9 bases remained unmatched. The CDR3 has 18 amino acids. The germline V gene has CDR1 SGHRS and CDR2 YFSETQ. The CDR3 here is CASSLSLTGGSSYNEQFF. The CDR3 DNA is TGCGCCAGCAGCTTGTCATTAACGGGGGGGAGCTCCTACAATGAGCAGTTCTTC.

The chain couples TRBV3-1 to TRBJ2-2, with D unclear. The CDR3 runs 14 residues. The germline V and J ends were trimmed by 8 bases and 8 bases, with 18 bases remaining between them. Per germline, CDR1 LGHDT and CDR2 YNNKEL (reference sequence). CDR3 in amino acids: CASGRQQWAGELFF. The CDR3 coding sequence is TGTGCCAGCGGCCGCCAGCAATGGGCAGGGGAGCTGTTTTTT.

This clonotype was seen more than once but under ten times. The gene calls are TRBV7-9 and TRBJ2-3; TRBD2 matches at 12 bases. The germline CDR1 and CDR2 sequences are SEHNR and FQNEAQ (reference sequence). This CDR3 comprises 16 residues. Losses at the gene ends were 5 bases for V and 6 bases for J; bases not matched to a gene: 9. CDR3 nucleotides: TGTGCCAGCAGCCGCTCCCTAGCGGGGGGGCGGGATACGCAGTATTTT. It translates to CASSRSLAGGRDTQYF.

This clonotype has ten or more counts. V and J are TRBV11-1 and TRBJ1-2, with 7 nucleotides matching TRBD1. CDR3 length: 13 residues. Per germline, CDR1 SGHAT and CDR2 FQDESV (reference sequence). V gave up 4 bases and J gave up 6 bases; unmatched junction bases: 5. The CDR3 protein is CASSYGGGDGYTF. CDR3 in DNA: TGTGCCAGCAGCTACGGAGGGGGCGATGGCTACACCTTC.

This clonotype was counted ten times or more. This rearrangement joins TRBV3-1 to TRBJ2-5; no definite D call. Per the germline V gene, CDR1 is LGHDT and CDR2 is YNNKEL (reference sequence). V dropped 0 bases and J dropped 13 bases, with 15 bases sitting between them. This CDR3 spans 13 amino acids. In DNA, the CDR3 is TGTGCCAGCAGCCAAGACCCTCCGACCGCCCTGTACTTC. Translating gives CASSQDPPTALYF.

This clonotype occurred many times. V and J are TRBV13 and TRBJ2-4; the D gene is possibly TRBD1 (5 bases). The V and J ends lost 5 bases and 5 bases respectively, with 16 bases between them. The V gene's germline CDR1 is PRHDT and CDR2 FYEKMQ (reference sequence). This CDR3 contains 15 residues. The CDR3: CASSQGNPGQNIQYF. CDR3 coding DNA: TGTGCCAGCAGCCAGGGAAACCCAGGGCAAAACATTCAGTACTTC.

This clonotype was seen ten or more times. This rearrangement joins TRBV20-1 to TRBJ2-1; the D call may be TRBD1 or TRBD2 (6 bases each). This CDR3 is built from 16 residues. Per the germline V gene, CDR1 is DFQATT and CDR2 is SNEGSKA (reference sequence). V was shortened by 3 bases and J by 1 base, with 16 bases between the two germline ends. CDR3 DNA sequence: TGCAGTGCTAGTATGTACGGGGGCCTTTCCTACAATGAGCAGTTCTTC. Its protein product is CSASMYGGLSYNEQFF.

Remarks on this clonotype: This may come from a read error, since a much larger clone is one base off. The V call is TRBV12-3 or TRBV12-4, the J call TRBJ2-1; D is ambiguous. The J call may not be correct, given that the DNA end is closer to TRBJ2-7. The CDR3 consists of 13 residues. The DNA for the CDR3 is TGTGCCAGCAGCCGTACGCCGTACAATGAGCAGTACTTC. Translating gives CASSRTPYNEQYF.